This is a list of T cell receptor beta chains from one sample in a study of OX40 agonist ivuxolimab in advanced cancers. Libraries were prepared by immunoSEQ multiplex PCR; TCRdb keeps only in-frame clonotypes and omits some of them. The table shows about 54,000 clones, with 70% to 90% occurring only once. The sequenced sample was CD4+ or CD8+ T cells sorted from blood, obtained in a trial of the OX40 agonist ivuxolimab. The receptors shown here come from an adult with an advanced solid tumor such as melanoma, head and neck, liver or kidney cancer. Both conserved end residues are part of each CDR3.

v_call cdr3_aa
TRBV18 CASSRGSNQPQHF
TRBV18 CASSPGGRSADTQYF
TRBV6-1 CASSEAPVLRGEKLFF
TRBV18 CASSPNPETQYF
TRBV7-2 CASSLIGETETQYF
TRBV4-3 CASSRRQGTNEKLFF
TRBV10-3 CAISESRREQYF
TRBV5-6 CASSLIGTGDGELFF
TRBV27 CARYEQYF
TRBV2 CASKGDNSGNTIYF
TRBV28 CASSFPAAGNFDSTDTQYF
TRBV19 CASRPTPGTGDNEQYF
TRBV5-1 CASSDPRGGGTDTQYF
TRBV4-2 CASSQEKTQGSRNTIYF
TRBV5-1 CASSLVGETQYF
TRBV6-5 CASSPLIMKTEAFF
TRBV20-1 CSANRGETQYF
TRBV2 CASNLRRSYYGYTF
TRBV25-1 CASSDLAGVWETQYF
TRBV5-6 CASSPGPGTVEQYF
TRBV7-2 CASSSDSDTQYF
TRBV5-1 CASSPEGNQPQHF
TRBV9 CASSVSGTGGTEAFF
TRBV6-5 CASTGGHLVAFF
TRBV10-3 CAISVGTGTSESPLHF
TRBV19 CASSMLGGTEAFF
TRBV29-1 CSVEEGQGADTQYF
TRBV28 CASGPPRDRDEQYF
TRBV29-1 CSVGQGGNQPQHF
TRBV18 CASSPSGTAKNYGYTF
TRBV28 CASSLYGGARYEQYF
TRBV5-4 CASSPGQVGPRGANVLTF
TRBV28 CASSLSSGRGGSYNEQFF
TRBV6-5 CASSPDSSNQPQHF
TRBV7-2 CASRANRGGTDTQYF
TRBV7-2 CASSLQSNQPQHF
TRBV19 CASSMLGGQGVGKTQYF